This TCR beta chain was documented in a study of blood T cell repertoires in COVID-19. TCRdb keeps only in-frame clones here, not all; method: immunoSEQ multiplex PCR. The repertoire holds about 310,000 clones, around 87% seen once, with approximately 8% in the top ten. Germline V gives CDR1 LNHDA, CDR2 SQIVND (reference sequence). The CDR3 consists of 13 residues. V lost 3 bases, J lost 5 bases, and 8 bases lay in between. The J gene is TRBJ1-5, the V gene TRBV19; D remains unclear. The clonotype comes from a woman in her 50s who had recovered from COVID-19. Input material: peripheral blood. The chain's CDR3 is CASSIRGYQPQHF. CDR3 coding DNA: TGTGCCAGTAGTATCCGCGGATATCAGCCCCAGCATTTT.